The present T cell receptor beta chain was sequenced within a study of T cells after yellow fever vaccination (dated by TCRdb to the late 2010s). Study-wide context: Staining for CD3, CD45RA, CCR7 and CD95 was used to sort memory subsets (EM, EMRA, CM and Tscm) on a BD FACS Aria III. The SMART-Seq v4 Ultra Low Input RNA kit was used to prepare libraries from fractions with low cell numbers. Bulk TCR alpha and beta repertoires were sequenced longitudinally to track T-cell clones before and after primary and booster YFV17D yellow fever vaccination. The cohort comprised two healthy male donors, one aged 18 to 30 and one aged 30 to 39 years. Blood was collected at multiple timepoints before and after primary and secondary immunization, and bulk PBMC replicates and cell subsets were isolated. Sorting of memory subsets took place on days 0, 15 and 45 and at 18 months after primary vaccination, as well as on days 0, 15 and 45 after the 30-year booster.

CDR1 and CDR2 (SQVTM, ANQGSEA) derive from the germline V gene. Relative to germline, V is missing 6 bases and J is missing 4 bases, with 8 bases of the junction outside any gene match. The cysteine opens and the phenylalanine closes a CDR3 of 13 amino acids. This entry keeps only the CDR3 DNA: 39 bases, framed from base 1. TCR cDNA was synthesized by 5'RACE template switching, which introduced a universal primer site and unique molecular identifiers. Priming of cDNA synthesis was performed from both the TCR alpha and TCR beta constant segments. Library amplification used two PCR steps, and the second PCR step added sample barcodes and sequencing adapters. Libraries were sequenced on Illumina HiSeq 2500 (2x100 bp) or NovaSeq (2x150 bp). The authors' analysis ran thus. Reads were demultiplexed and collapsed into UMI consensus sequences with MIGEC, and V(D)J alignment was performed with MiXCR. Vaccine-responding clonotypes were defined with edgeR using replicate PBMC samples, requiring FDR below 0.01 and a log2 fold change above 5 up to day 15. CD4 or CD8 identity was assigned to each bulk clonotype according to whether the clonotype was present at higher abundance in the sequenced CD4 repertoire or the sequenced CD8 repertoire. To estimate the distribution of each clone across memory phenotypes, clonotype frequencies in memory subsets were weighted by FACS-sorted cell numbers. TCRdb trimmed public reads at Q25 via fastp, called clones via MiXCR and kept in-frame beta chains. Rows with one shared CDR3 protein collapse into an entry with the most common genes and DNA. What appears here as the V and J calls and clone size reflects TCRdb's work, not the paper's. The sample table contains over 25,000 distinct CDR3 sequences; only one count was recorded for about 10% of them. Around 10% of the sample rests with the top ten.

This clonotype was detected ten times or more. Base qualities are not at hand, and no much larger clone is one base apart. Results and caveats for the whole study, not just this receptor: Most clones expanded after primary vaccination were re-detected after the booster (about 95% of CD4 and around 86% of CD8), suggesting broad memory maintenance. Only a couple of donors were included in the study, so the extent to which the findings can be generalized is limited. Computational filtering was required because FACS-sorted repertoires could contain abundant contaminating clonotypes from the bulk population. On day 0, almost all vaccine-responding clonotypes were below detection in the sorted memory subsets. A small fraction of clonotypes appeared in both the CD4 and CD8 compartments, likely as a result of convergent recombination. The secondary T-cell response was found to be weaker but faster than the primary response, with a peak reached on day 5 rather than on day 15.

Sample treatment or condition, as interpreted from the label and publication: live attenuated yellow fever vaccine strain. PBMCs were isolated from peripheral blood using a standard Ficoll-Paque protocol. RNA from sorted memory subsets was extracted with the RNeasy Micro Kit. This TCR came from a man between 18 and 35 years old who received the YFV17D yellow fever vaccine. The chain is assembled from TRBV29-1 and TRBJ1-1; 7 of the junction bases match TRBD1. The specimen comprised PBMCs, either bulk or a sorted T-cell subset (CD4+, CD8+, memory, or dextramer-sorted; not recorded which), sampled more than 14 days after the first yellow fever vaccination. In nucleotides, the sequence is TGCAGCGTCGCTGGACAGGAAAGCACTGAAGCTTTCTTT. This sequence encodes CSVAGQESTEAFF.